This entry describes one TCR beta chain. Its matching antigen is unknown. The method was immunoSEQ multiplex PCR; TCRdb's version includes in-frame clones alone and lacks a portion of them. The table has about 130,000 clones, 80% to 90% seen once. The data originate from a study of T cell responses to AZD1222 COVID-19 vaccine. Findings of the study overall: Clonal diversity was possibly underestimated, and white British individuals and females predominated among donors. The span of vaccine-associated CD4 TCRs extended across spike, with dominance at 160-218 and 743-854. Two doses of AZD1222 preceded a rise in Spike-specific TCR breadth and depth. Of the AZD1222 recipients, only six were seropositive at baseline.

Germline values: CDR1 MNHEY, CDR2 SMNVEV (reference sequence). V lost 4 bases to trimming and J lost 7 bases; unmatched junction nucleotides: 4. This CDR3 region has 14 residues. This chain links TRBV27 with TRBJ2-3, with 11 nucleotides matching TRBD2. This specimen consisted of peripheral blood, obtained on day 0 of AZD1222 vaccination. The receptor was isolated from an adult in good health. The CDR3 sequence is CASSSLAGVNTQYF. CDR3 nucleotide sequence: TGTGCCAGCAGTTCACTAGCGGGGGTGAATACGCAGTATTTT.